The 13 T cell receptor beta chains given below trace back to one sample, sequenced in a study of tumor-infiltrating lymphocytes in oesophageal squamous cell carcinoma (dated by TCRdb to 2016 to 2018). Library preparation was by PCR. Sequenced using an Illumina HiSeq 2000. TCRdb cleaned the public reads at Q25 with fastp, built clones with MiXCR and kept in-frame beta chains. Each entry merges the rows of one CDR3 protein and shows their most common DNA and genes. Across this sample there are roughly 20,000 distinct CDR3 sequences, with around 39% seen only once. The top ten hold roughly a fifth of the sample. Sequencing was carried out using esophageal tumor tissue. Receptors originate from a male donor with esophageal squamous cell carcinoma.

V usage is TRBV28 and J usage is TRBJ1-5; D call uncertain. Between the trimmed V and J ends, which lost 4 bases and 5 bases, there was a span of 6 bases. The CDR3 covers 12 residues. The V gene's germline CDR1 is MDHEN and CDR2 SYDVKM. CDR3 region: CASSSGHQPQHF. The CDR3 region has the DNA TGTGCCAGCAGTTCCGGACATCAGCCCCAGCATTTT.

This clonotype is large (0.1 to 1%). The genes are TRBV7-2 and TRBJ2-7; possibly TRBD1 for D (6 bases). Trimming stripped 4 bases from V and 2 bases from J, with 12 bases between. This CDR3 is built from 14 residues. Germline CDR1 is SGHTA and CDR2 is FQGNSA. The chain's CDR3 is CASSSDSDTYEQYF. CDR3 DNA sequence: TGTGCCAGCAGCTCGGACAGCGACACCTACGAGCAGTACTTC.

Judged by abundance, this clonotype is medium-sized. The chain links TRBV7-9 to TRBJ2-5, with TRBD2 identical over 8 bases. CDR1 SEHNR and CDR2 FQNEAQ come from the germline V gene (reference sequence). The CDR3 extends over 14 amino acids. V gave up 5 bases and J gave up 4 bases; unmatched junction bases: 6. As DNA, the CDR3 is TGTGCCAGCAGCCTTACAGGGACTAGAGAGACCCAGTACTTC. It is translated as CASSLTGTRETQYF.

This clonotype was recorded a few times. The CDR3 spells CASSSLARRTSGRNSGYEQYF. The CDR3 DNA sequence: TGTGCCAGCAGTTCCTTAGCCCGCCGGACTAGCGGGAGGAACAGCGGCTACGAGCAGTACTTC. The rearrangement links TRBV6-1 to TRBJ2-7; 14 bases fit TRBD2. The V and J ends lost 5 bases and 3 bases, in that order; junction bases with no gene match: 21. The CDR3 loop spans 21 amino acids. From germline, CDR1 is MNHNS and CDR2 SASEGT.

The rearrangement links TRBV7-2 to TRBJ2-3; 8 positions match TRBD2. The J segment lost 4 bases and the V segment lost 2 bases, leaving 5 bases of the junction unmatched. This CDR3 spans 15 amino acids. Per germline, CDR1 SGHTA and CDR2 FQGNSA. The DNA for the CDR3 is TGTGCCAGCAGCTTACTGGCGGGAGGCGCAGATACGCAGTATTTT. Translating it yields CASSLLAGGADTQYF.

By frequency in the sample, this clonotype is medium-sized. The chain joins TRBV6-1 to TRBJ2-3; D not certain. Germline loops: CDR1 MNHNS, CDR2 SASEGT. The CDR3 sequence is 12 residues long. The V gene lost 7 bases and the J gene lost 0 bases, with 5 bases spanning the gap. This CDR3 reads CASTPSTDTQYF. The CDR3 DNA sequence: TGTGCCAGCACCCCTAGCACAGATACGCAGTATTTT.

This clonotype was seen more than once but under ten times. A single base separates this from a much larger clone, so it may be a read error. This chain connects TRBV27 to TRBJ2-7; TRBD2 is a possible D gene (7 bases). The DNA matches TRBJ2-1 better at its end, which makes the J call doubtful. Germline loops: CDR1 MNHEY, CDR2 SMNVEV (reference sequence). The CDR3 sequence is 15 residues long. The CDR3 DNA follows: TGTGCCAGCAGTTTATCGGGAGGGACACTAGCAGCCCAGTTCTTC. It specifies CASSLSGGTLAAQFF.

By sample share, this clonotype is medium-sized. This rearrangement joins TRBV7-3 to TRBJ2-2, with D perhaps matching TRBD2 (6 bases). The CDR3 is 15 residues long. The V end was cut by 2 bases, the J end by 0 bases, with 7 bases between. Germline-derived CDR1 and CDR2 are SGHTA and FQGTGA. The CDR3 is CASSLLAANTGELFF. The CDR3 DNA is TGTGCCAGCAGCTTATTAGCGGCGAACACCGGGGAGCTGTTTTTT.

This clonotype showed up many times. This clone may be a read error of a much larger clone one base away. The rearrangement uses TRBV12-3 or TRBV12-4 and TRBJ2-7, with D perhaps given as TRBD1 or TRBD2 (5 bases each). Trimming shortened V by 6 bases and J by 7 bases, and 19 bases separated the two germline ends. The CDR3 has 14 residues. CDR3 amino acids: CASRSPGPRDEQYF. CDR3 sequence (DNA): TGTGCCAGCAGATCTCCGGGGCCGAGGGATGAGCAGTACTTC.

The rearrangement uses TRBV11-2 and TRBJ2-2; 7 nucleotides line up with TRBD1. The DNA end favors TRBJ1-4, so the J call may be wrong. This CDR3 comprises 16 residues. Germline lookup yields CDR1 SGHAT and CDR2 FQNNGV. In nucleotides, the CDR3 is TGTGCCAGCAGCTCCCTCCCTAGGGGGCATGGTGAAAAACTGTTTTTT. Its protein is CASSSLPRGHGEKLFF.

CDR3 nucleotides: TGTGCCAGCAGCCGACTAGCGGGCCCTCCTCACGAGCAGTACTTC. It encodes CASSRLAGPPHEQYF. The gene calls are TRBV14 and TRBJ2-4; 10 nucleotides match TRBD2. The better agreement between TRBJ2-7 and the DNA end casts doubt on the J call. Per the germline V gene, CDR1 is SGHDN and CDR2 is FVKESK. The CDR3 consists of 15 residues.

The genes are TRBV6-1 and TRBJ2-7; TRBD1 matches at 9 bases. Germline V lookup: CDR1 MNHNS, CDR2 SASEGT. The CDR3 has 13 amino acids. Trimming at V came to 6 bases and at J to 3 bases, leaving 3 bases not matched to a gene. The CDR3 loop is CASRGTGNYEQYF. The CDR3, as DNA: TGTGCCAGCAGGGGGACAGGGAACTACGAGCAGTACTTC.

At least ten counts were recorded for this clonotype. The chain joins TRBV28 to TRBJ1-2; D is perhaps TRBD1 (5 bases). The germline gives CDR1 MDHEN, CDR2 SYDVKM. Trimming cost V 3 bases and J 0 bases, with 14 bases left between them. This CDR3 region has 16 residues. CDR3 DNA sequence: TGTGCCAGCAGTTTGGGGCCGGGGTCAGCTAACTATGGCTACACCTTC. It codes for CASSLGPGSANYGYTF.